This entry lists 23 T cell receptor beta chains sequenced from one sample in a study of CD4 T cells in relation to SARS-CoV-2 and coronaviruses. Libraries were prepared by immunoSEQ multiplex PCR; TCRdb keeps only in-frame clonotypes and omits some of them. Of 15,000 to 20,000 clones listed, around 78% are singletons. The unexposed donors gave CD4+ T cells in about 2011-2018, prior to COVID-19. The cells were cultured for 10 days before CD4+ T cells were isolated. Their antigen targets remain unknown. The sample taken for sequencing was CD4+ T cells from PBMCs, cultured in vitro. The receptors derive from a human donor in good health.

This sequence joins TRBV7-3 and TRBJ2-1; D may match TRBD1 or TRBD2 (6 bases each). CDR1 and CDR2 (germline): SGHTA, FQGTGA. The V gene lost 5 bases and the J gene lost 2 bases, with 13 bases spanning the gap. CDR3 size: 15 residues. This CDR3 reads CASSAWGATYNEQFF. The CDR3 coding sequence is TGTGCCAGCAGCGCTTGGGGGGCGACCTACAATGAGCAGTTCTTC.

In this sample, this clone turned up a few times. V gene TRBV30 combines with J gene TRBJ1-6; D call uncertain. The CDR3 runs to 14 residues. Germline loops: CDR1 GTSNPN, CDR2 SVGIG (reference sequence). Trimming left V 0 bases short and J 6 bases short, with 9 bases between. The CDR3 nucleotides are TGTGCCTGGAGTGTTTTGACCGGTAATTCACCCCTCCACTTT. This codes for CAWSVLTGNSPLHF.

The chain combines TRBV9 with TRBJ2-5; a weak D match, TRBD1 (5 bases). CDR1 is SGDLS and CDR2 is YYNGEE in the germline V gene. Trimming removed 4 bases from V and 0 bases from J, with 13 bases in between. The CDR3 length is 15 residues. CDR3 residues: CASSPRQNHQETQYF. The CDR3 DNA reads as TGTGCCAGCAGCCCCCGACAGAACCACCAAGAGACCCAGTACTTC.

The chain is built from TRBV6-5 and TRBJ1-6, with D perhaps matching TRBD1 (5 bases). The CDR3 consists of 16 residues. V dropped 2 bases and J dropped 7 bases, with 15 bases sitting between them. Germline CDR1 is MNHEY and CDR2 is SVGAGI. The CDR3 DNA reads as TGTGCCAGCAGTTACCCGCGGGGCAAGGGCAATTCACCCCTCCACTTT. Its translation: CASSYPRGKGNSPLHF.

The chain recombines TRBV12-3 or TRBV12-4 with TRBJ2-7; D perhaps matches TRBD2 (5 bases). V lost 4 bases to trimming and J lost 5 bases, with 12 bases between them. The CDR3 totals 13 residues. CDR3 loop: CASSSSSINEQYF. The CDR3 coding sequence is TGTGCCAGCAGTTCCTCTAGCATTAACGAGCAGTACTTC.

The rearrangement joins TRBV7-9 to TRBJ2-1, with a weak D call TRBD2 (6 bases). This CDR3 region has 16 residues. Between the trimmed V and J ends, which lost 5 bases and 0 bases, there was a span of 14 bases. Per the germline V gene, CDR1 is SEHNR and CDR2 is FQNEAQ (reference sequence). Written as DNA, the CDR3 is TGTGCCAGCAGCCCACCGGGACTCGGCTCCTACAATGAGCAGTTCTTC. Protein product: CASSPPGLGSYNEQFF.

The genes are TRBV7-6 and TRBJ2-2, with D maybe TRBD2 (6 bases). Germline V CDR1 and CDR2: SGHVS, FNYEAQ. V was clipped by 5 bases and J by 4 bases, with 23 bases between them. The CDR3 extends over 18 amino acids. CDR3 in amino acids: CASSERSRRGGGTGELFF. CDR3 nucleotides: TGTGCCAGCAGCGAAAGGAGTCGGCGGGGAGGAGGCACCGGGGAGCTGTTTTTT.

This chain connects TRBV3-1 (or the pseudogene TRBV3-2) to TRBJ1-1, with TRBD1 as a possible D gene (5 bases). The CDR3 totals 12 residues. V lost 4 bases and J 5 bases, leaving 8 bases between the germline ends. The germline CDR1 and CDR2 sequences are LGHDT and YNNKEL (reference sequence). The CDR3 nucleotides read TGTGCCAGCAGCCCAGGGAGAACTGAAGCTTTCTTT. Protein product: CASSPGRTEAFF.

The chain has TRBV15 and TRBJ2-5; 8 bases are shared with TRBD2. Losses at the gene ends were 3 bases for V and 6 bases for J; bases not matched to a gene: 6. The germline CDR1 and CDR2 sequences are LNHNV and YYDKDF (reference sequence). This CDR3 has 14 residues. The CDR3 coding sequence is TGTGCCACCAGCAGCGAGGGACTAGATAAGACCCAGTACTTC. Residues: CATSSEGLDKTQYF.

Only a few counts were recorded for this clone. This rearrangement joins TRBV7-9 to TRBJ1-1; D unresolved. Germline V gene lookup returns CDR1 SEHNR and CDR2 FQNEAQ (reference sequence). This CDR3 has 16 amino acids. Trimming removed 2 bases from V and 6 bases from J, with 19 bases in between. CDR3 sequence reads: CASSLLPGQTVAEAFF. The CDR3 coding sequence is TGTGCCAGCAGCTTATTACCCGGGCAAACGGTGGCTGAAGCTTTCTTT.

This clone appeared once. The chain joins TRBV12-5 to TRBJ2-5, with a possible D match to TRBD2 (5 bases). The germline V gene encodes CDR1 LGHNT and CDR2 FRNRAP. There are 14 residues in the CDR3. V was pared by 5 bases and J by 1 base, with 11 bases between. CDR3 in amino acids: CASGINSAQETQYF. For the CDR3, the DNA is TGTGCTAGTGGTATAAATAGCGCCCAAGAGACCCAGTACTTC.

This clone was detected a few times. V and J are TRBV3-1 (or the pseudogene TRBV3-2) and TRBJ1-5, with D tentatively TRBD1 (5 bases). Germline V gives CDR1 LGHDT, CDR2 YNNKEL (reference sequence). V gave up 0 bases and J gave up 6 bases, with 6 bases separating them. CDR3 length: 13 amino acids. This CDR3 reads CASSQDGAQPQHF. The CDR3 bases are TGTGCCAGCAGCCAAGACGGGGCTCAGCCCCAGCATTTT.

The chain is built from TRBV27 and TRBJ1-6; 8 nucleotides agree with TRBD1. This CDR3 has 15 residues. After removal of 2 bases from V and 10 bases from J, the junction contained 7 bases not matched to a gene. The germline gives CDR1 MNHEY, CDR2 SMNVEV (reference sequence). CDR3 coding DNA: TGTGCCAGCAGTTTAAGACCGGGACAGGAATCACCCCTCCACTTT. It is translated as CASSLRPGQESPLHF.

This clone was detected a few times. The J gene is TRBJ2-1, the V gene TRBV6-5, with D perhaps matching TRBD2 (5 bases). The CDR3 runs to 12 residues. The germline CDR1 and CDR2 sequences are MNHEY and SVGAGI. Trimming removed 4 bases from V and 9 bases from J, with 10 bases in between. CDR3 in DNA: TGTGCCAGCAGTTTAAGAGGGAGTGAGCAGTTCTTC. Protein sequence: CASSLRGSEQFF.

The chain recombines TRBV30 with TRBJ2-1, with TRBD2 as a possible D gene (7 bases). There are 21 residues in the CDR3. Per the germline V gene, CDR1 is GTSNPN and CDR2 is SVGIG (reference sequence). V was trimmed by 1 base and J by 8 bases, leaving 36 bases between them. CDR3 protein: CAWSDDKTGLLASGAGDEQFF. The CDR3 region has the DNA TGTGCCTGGAGTGACGACAAGACAGGCCTACTAGCTAGCGGCGCAGGTGATGAGCAGTTCTTC.

The chain is built from TRBV5-4 and TRBJ2-7; 13 bases are shared with TRBD2. The CDR3 is 16 amino acids. Germline CDR1 and CDR2: SGHNT and YYREEE (reference sequence). The ends lost 4 bases at V and 6 bases at J; junction bases unmatched: 10. For the CDR3, the DNA is TGTGCCAGCAGCCCCGCTACTAGCGGGAGGGCCACCGAGCAGTACTTC. It codes for CASSPATSGRATEQYF. The entire variable domain, with the rest obtained from reference TRBV5-4 and TRBJ2-7, is as follows: ETGVTQSPTHLIKTRGQQVTLRCSSQSGHNTVSWYQQALGQGPQFIFQYYREEENGRGNFPPRFSGLQFPNYSSELNVNALELDDSALYLCASSPATSGRATEQYFGPGTRLTVT.

The gene calls are TRBV9 and TRBJ1-2, with TRBD1 matching over 7 bases. In germline, CDR1 is SGDLS, CDR2 YYNGEE. V lost 2 bases, J lost 4 bases, and 8 bases stayed unmatched. The CDR3 totals 15 residues. The CDR3 loop is CASSVGQEVVYGYTF. CDR3 DNA: TGTGCCAGCAGCGTTGGACAGGAAGTAGTCTATGGCTACACCTTC. Full variable domain (missing parts from reference TRBV9 and TRBJ1-2): DSGVTQTPKHLITATGQRVTLRCSPRSGDLSVYWYQQSLDQGLQFLIQYYNGEERAKGNILERFSAQQFPDLHSELNLSSLELGDSALYFCASSVGQEVVYGYTFGSGTRLTVV.

The V call is TRBV2, the J call TRBJ1-3, with D tentatively TRBD1 (5 bases). With 6 bases removed from V and 9 bases from J, the gap between germline ends came to 15 bases. Per germline, CDR1 SNHLY and CDR2 FYNNEI. This CDR3 is 13 amino acids long. The CDR3 loop is CASRKLAGGTIYF. The CDR3 region has the DNA TGTGCCAGCAGGAAATTAGCCGGGGGCACCATATATTTT.

J is TRBJ2-5 and V is TRBV19; D gene ambiguous. The germline gives CDR1 LNHDA, CDR2 SQIVND (reference sequence). This CDR3 is built from 15 residues. Trimming left V 3 bases short and J 4 bases short, with 15 bases between. The CDR3: CASSIERTAGETQYF. For the CDR3, the DNA is TGTGCCAGTAGTATCGAAAGGACGGCTGGAGAGACCCAGTACTTC.

The chain is built from TRBV5-1 and TRBJ2-7; TRBD1 aligns across 10 bases. J was trimmed by 0 bases and V by 8 bases; bases with no gene match: 11. The CDR3 is 16 residues long. Germline assignment: CDR1 SGHRS and CDR2 YFSETQ. CDR3 loop: CASCPGTGALSYEQYF. For the CDR3, the DNA is TGCGCCAGTTGTCCCGGGACAGGGGCCCTCTCCTACGAGCAGTACTTC.

This clone was seen a handful of times. This chain links TRBV4-1 with TRBJ2-7; maybe TRBD2 (6 bases). CDR1 and CDR2 from the germline V gene are MGHRA and YSYEKL. CDR3 length: 16 residues. Trimming left V 1 base short and J 2 bases short, with 15 bases between. The CDR3 DNA reads TGCGCCAGCAGCCAAGGTATTCTAGCGCTTCCCTACGAGCAGTACTTC. Protein sequence: CASSQGILALPYEQYF.

The chain carries TRBV30 and TRBJ1-6; no firm D call. V was cut by 4 bases and J by 6 bases, with 13 bases left in between. Germline-derived CDR1 and CDR2 are GTSNPN and SVGIG (reference sequence). The CDR3 is 14 amino acids. The CDR3 here is CAWIDRGSNSPLHF. The CDR3 coding sequence is TGTGCCTGGATCGATCGGGGTTCTAATTCACCCCTCCACTTT.

DNA for the CDR3: TGTGCCAGTAGTCCCGGGGAGTTTGTTAAGACTGAAGCTTTCTTT. It encodes CASSPGEFVKTEAFF. This chain links TRBV19 with TRBJ1-1; no definite D call. CDR3 size: 15 residues. V dropped 5 bases and J dropped 5 bases, with 18 bases sitting between them. Germline V CDR1 and CDR2: LNHDA, SQIVND (reference sequence). Drawing the rest from reference TRBV19 and TRBJ1-1, the complete variable domain is DGGITQSPKYLFRKEGQNVTLSCEQNLNHDAMYWYRQDPGQGLRLIYYSQIVNDFQKGDIAEGYSVSREKKESFPLTVTSAQKNPTAFYLCASSPGEFVKTEAFFGQGTRLTVV.